This T cell receptor (beta chain) was sequenced during a study of blood T cells in healthy people across ages. Regarding this clonotype: Its antigen remains unidentified.

With 2 bases removed from V and 0 bases from J, the gap between germline ends came to 11 bases. The CDR3 consists of 15 residues. Primed by a sample-barcoded 5' primer and a J-beta primer mix, a second PCR proceeded for 7 to 11 cycles. Using its own MiXCR run on the 5' RACE reads, TCRdb lists one record per CDR3 protein. The sample yields 1.5 million to 2 million distinct CDR3 sequences, roughly 27% seen once. Each individual donor underwent a draw of approximately 10 milliliters of peripheral blood. Broader study findings: Naive T cell percentage showed a strong correlation with TCR beta diversity. Higher diversity and more naive CD4+ cells were features of long-lived donors, compared to aged donors.

The source material was blood. The clonotype comes from a woman between 25 and 40 years old in good health. J is TRBJ2-7 and V is TRBV12-3 or TRBV12-4; D remains unclear. The CDR3 sequence is CASSLFYFSSYEQYF. The CDR3 DNA reads as TGTGCCAGCAGTTTATTCTATTTTAGCTCCTACGAGCAGTACTTC.